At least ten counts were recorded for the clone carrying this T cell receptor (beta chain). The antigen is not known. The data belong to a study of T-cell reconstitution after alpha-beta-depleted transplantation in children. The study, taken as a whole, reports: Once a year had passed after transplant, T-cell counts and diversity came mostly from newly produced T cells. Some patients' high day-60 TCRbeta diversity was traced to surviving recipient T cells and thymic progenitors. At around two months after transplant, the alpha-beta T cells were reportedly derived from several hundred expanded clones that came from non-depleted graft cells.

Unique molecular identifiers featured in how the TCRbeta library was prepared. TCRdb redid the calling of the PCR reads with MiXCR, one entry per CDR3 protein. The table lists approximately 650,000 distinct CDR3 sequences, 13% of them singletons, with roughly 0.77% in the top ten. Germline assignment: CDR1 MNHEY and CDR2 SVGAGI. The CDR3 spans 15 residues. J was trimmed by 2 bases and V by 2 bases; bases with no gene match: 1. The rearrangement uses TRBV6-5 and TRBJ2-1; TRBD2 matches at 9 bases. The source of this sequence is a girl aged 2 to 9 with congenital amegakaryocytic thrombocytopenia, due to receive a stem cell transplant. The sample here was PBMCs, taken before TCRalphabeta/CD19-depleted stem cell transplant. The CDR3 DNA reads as TGTGCCAGCAGTTACGCTAGCGGGACCTACAATGAGCAGTTCTTC. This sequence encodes CASSYASGTYNEQFF.